Given below is one T cell receptor beta chain in context. Its specificity is unknown. TCRdb's copy holds only in-frame clones and misses some; the assay was immunoSEQ multiplex PCR. The sample shows roughly 75,000 clones, just over 85% of them seen only once. CDR1 is SEHNR, CDR2 FQNEAQ, per germline (reference sequence). The V end was cut by 5 bases, the J end by 0 bases, with 13 bases between. The CDR3 is 15 residues long. These data belong to a study of OX40 agonist ivuxolimab in advanced cancers. About the research overall: As their treatment, patients were administered ivuxolimab, an agonistic anti-OX40 (CD134) antibody.

Study outcomes and limitations: Relative to CD4+, CD8+ T cells held more expanded clones on average. Clones of CD4+ and CD8+ blood T cells grew by week 6 at doses of 0.1 to 3.0 mg/kg.

The cohort excluded patients with autoimmune disease history or systemic immunosuppression. The source was CD4+ or CD8+ T cells sorted from blood, collected in a trial of the OX40 agonist ivuxolimab. This chain links TRBV7-9 with TRBJ1-1; a weak D match, TRBD1 (6 bases). The TCR sequence derives from an adult with an advanced solid tumor such as melanoma, head and neck, liver or kidney cancer. CDR3 coding DNA: TGTGCCAGCAGCCCTTGGACAGCCATGAACACTGAAGCTTTCTTT. Protein product: CASSPWTAMNTEAFF.